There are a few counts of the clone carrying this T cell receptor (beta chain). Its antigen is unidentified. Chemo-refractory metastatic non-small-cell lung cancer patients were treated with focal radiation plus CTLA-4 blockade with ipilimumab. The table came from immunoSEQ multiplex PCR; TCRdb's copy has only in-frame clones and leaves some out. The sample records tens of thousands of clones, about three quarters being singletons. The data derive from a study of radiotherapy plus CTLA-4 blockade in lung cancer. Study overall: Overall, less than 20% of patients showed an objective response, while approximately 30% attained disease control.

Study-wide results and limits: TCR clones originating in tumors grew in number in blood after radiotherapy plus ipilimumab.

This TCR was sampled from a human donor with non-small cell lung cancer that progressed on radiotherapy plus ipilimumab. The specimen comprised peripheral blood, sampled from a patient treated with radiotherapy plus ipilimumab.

Here the CDR3 DNA reads TGCGCCAGCAGCCAAGATCCCCCGGCCACCATATATTTT. It is translated as CASSQDPPATIYF. The chain is built from TRBV4-3 and TRBJ1-3, with D unclear. Germline values: CDR1 LGHNA, CDR2 YSLEER. Between the trimmed V and J ends, which lost 0 bases and 9 bases, there was a span of 9 bases. This CDR3 is built from 13 residues.